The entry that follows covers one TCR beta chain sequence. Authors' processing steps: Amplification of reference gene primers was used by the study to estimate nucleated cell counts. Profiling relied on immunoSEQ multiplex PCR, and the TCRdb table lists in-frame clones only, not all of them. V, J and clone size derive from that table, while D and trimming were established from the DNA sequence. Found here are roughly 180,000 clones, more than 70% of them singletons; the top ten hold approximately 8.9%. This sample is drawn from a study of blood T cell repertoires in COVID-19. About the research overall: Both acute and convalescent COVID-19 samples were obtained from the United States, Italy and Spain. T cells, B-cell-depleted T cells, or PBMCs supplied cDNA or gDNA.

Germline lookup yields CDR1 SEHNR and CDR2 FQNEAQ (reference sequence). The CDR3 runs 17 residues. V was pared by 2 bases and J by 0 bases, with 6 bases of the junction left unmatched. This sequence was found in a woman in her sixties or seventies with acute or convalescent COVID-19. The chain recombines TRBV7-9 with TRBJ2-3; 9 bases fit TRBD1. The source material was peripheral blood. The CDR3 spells CASSLWVGTGSTDTQYF. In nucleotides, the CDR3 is TGTGCCAGCAGCTTATGGGTCGGGACAGGGAGCACAGATACGCAGTATTTT.